The clone carrying this T cell receptor (beta chain) was seen a few times. The antigen remains undetermined. The data were taken from a study of shared clonotypes between healthy human individuals. Regarding the study as a whole: Estimated richness values were generally larger in naive subsets than in memory subsets.

CD45RO-negative cells were positively selected for CCR7, leaving out terminally differentiated effector memory CD45RA+ cells. V was pared by 0 bases and J by 6 bases, with 5 bases of the junction left unmatched. This CDR3 contains 14 residues. Looked up from germline, CDR1 is SGDLS and CDR2 is YYNGEE. The method was immunoSEQ multiplex PCR; TCRdb's version includes in-frame clones alone and lacks a portion of them. The table includes approximately 2,000,000 clones, over 85% detected once. This clonotype was sampled from a young man in good health. Some clones in this sample may be carry-over from other donors' samples. This chain joins TRBV9 and TRBJ1-2; 7 positions match TRBD1. The sample consisted of naive CD8+ T cells from PBMCs. CDR3 residues: CASSVGDSVHGYTF. CDR3 nucleotide sequence: TGTGCCAGCAGCGTAGGGGACAGCGTCCATGGCTACACCTTC.